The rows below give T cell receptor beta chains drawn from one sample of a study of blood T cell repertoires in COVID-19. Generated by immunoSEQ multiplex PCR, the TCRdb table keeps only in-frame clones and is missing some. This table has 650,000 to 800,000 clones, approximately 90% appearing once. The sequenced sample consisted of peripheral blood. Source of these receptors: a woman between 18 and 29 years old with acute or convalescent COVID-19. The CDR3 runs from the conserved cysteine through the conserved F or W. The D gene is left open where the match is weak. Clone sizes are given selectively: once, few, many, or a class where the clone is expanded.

CDR3aa: CASSFRGNEKLFF; CDR3nt: TGTGCCAGCAGCTTTAGAGGAAATGAAAAACTGTTTTTT; j_gene: TRBJ1-4; abundance: -; d_gene: -; v_gene: TRBV5-6
CDR3aa: CASSGTGATEYGYTF; CDR3nt: TGTGCCAGCTCAGGGACAGGGGCCACCGAGTATGGCTACACCTTC; j_gene: TRBJ1-2; abundance: once; d_gene: TRBD1; v_gene: TRBV18
CDR3aa: CASSVLADTQYF; CDR3nt: TGTGCCAGCAGCGTACTAGCTGATACGCAGTATTTT; j_gene: TRBJ2-3; abundance: -; d_gene: -; v_gene: TRBV25-1
CDR3aa: CASSLAGNEQFF; CDR3nt: TGCGCCAGCAGCTTGGCGGGGAATGAGCAGTTCTTC; j_gene: TRBJ2-1; abundance: -; d_gene: -; v_gene: TRBV5-1
CDR3aa: CASSQDRVGNEKLFF; CDR3nt: TGTGCCAGTAGCCAGGACAGGGTCGGTAATGAAAAACTGTTTTTT; j_gene: TRBJ1-4; abundance: -; d_gene: TRBD1; v_gene: TRBV19
CDR3aa: CASSLGVAGATDTQYF; CDR3nt: TGTGCCAGCAGCTTAGGGGTAGCGGGGGCCACAGATACGCAGTATTTT; j_gene: TRBJ2-3; abundance: -; d_gene: TRBD2; v_gene: TRBV7-2
CDR3aa: CASSPTGYNTEAFF; CDR3nt: TGTGCCAGCAGCCCTACAGGCTACAACACTGAAGCTTTCTTT; j_gene: TRBJ1-1; abundance: -; d_gene: -; v_gene: TRBV11-2
CDR3aa: CASGSGVVAAYEQYF; CDR3nt: TGTGCTAGTGGCTCCGGTGTCGTCGCCGCCTACGAGCAGTACTTC; j_gene: TRBJ2-7; abundance: -; d_gene: -; v_gene: TRBV12-5
CDR3aa: CSADRAPQFF; CDR3nt: TGCAGCGCCGACAGAGCCCCCCAGTTCTTC; j_gene: TRBJ2-1; abundance: -; d_gene: -; v_gene: TRBV29-1
CDR3aa: CASSSTSGGRADTQYF; CDR3nt: TGCGCCAGCAGCTCAACCTCAGGGGGTCGAGCAGATACGCAGTATTTT; j_gene: TRBJ2-3; abundance: -; d_gene: TRBD1; v_gene: TRBV5-1
CDR3aa: CASSYKRGGRYYEQYF; CDR3nt: TGTGCCAGCAGTTATAAGCGGGGGGGCCGATACTACGAGCAGTACTTC; j_gene: TRBJ2-7; abundance: -; d_gene: TRBD2; v_gene: TRBV27
CDR3aa: CSVEWDRPYNEQFF; CDR3nt: TGCAGCGTTGAATGGGACAGACCCTACAATGAGCAGTTCTTC; j_gene: TRBJ2-1; abundance: once; d_gene: TRBD1; v_gene: TRBV29-1
CDR3aa: CASSLAGTGWNEQFF; CDR3nt: TGTGCCAGCAGCTTAGCGGGAACAGGGTGGAATGAGCAGTTCTTC; j_gene: TRBJ2-1; abundance: once; d_gene: -; v_gene: TRBV7-8
CDR3aa: CATSEPLRGRYNEQFF; CDR3nt: TGTGCCACCAGCGAACCACTACGCGGGAGGTACAATGAGCAGTTCTTC; j_gene: TRBJ2-1; abundance: -; d_gene: TRBD2; v_gene: TRBV24-1
CDR3aa: CASSLGTGEYGYTF; CDR3nt: TGTGCCAGTAGTTTGGGGACAGGGGAGTATGGCTACACCTTC; j_gene: TRBJ1-2; abundance: once; d_gene: TRBD1; v_gene: TRBV19
CDR3aa: CASTKGQGSTDTQYF; CDR3nt: TGTGCCAGCACCAAGGGACAGGGTAGTACAGATACGCAGTATTTT; j_gene: TRBJ2-3; abundance: -; d_gene: TRBD1; v_gene: TRBV5-4
CDR3aa: CASSQKQGAGTQYF; CDR3nt: TGTGCCAGCAGCCAAAAACAGGGGGCGGGGACCCAGTACTTC; j_gene: TRBJ2-5; abundance: -; d_gene: TRBD1; v_gene: TRBV3-1/TRBV3-2
CDR3aa: CASSSIWTGKTEAFF; CDR3nt: TGTGCCAGCAGTTCCATCTGGACAGGGAAGACTGAAGCTTTCTTT; j_gene: TRBJ1-1; abundance: -; d_gene: TRBD1; v_gene: TRBV6-5
CDR3aa: CSVEPSYTGELFF; CDR3nt: TGCAGCGTTGAACCTAGCTACACCGGGGAGCTGTTTTTT; j_gene: TRBJ2-2; abundance: -; d_gene: -; v_gene: TRBV29-1
CDR3aa: CASSQEPSAGRRDQPQHF; CDR3nt: TGCGCCAGCAGCCAAGAACCCTCGGCGGGGCGGCGGGATCAGCCCCAGCATTTT; j_gene: TRBJ1-5; abundance: -; d_gene: -; v_gene: TRBV4-1
CDR3aa: CASSLFRVSGTSNTEAFF; CDR3nt: TGTGCCAGCAGCTTATTTAGGGTATCCGGGACATCCAACACTGAAGCTTTCTTT; j_gene: TRBJ1-1; abundance: -; d_gene: -; v_gene: TRBV11-2
CDR3aa: CARSLGDTYGYTF; CDR3nt: TGTGCCAGAAGCTTAGGGGACACCTATGGCTACACCTTC; j_gene: TRBJ1-2; abundance: -; d_gene: -; v_gene: TRBV7-5
CDR3aa: CASSLSGTGFYGYTF; CDR3nt: TGTGCCAGCAGTTTATCTGGGACAGGGTTCTATGGCTACACCTTC; j_gene: TRBJ1-2; abundance: -; d_gene: TRBD1; v_gene: TRBV27
CDR3aa: CAWSAGRDQPQHF; CDR3nt: TGTGCCTGGAGTGCGGGCAGGGATCAGCCCCAGCATTTT; j_gene: TRBJ1-5; abundance: -; d_gene: -; v_gene: TRBV30
CDR3aa: CATSPGQGSNQPQHF; CDR3nt: TGTGCCACCAGCCCGGGACAGGGGAGCAATCAGCCCCAGCATTTT; j_gene: TRBJ1-5; abundance: -; d_gene: TRBD1; v_gene: TRBV24-1
CDR3aa: CASSFGQGQNSPLHF; CDR3nt: TGTGCCAGCAGCTTCGGACAGGGTCAGAATTCACCCCTCCACTTT; j_gene: TRBJ1-6; abundance: few; d_gene: TRBD1; v_gene: TRBV7-9
CDR3aa: CASKTGYTEAFF; CDR3nt: TGTGCCAGCAAGACAGGGTACACTGAAGCTTTCTTT; j_gene: TRBJ1-1; abundance: -; d_gene: TRBD1; v_gene: TRBV5-6
CDR3aa: CASGNREGVMNTEAFF; CDR3nt: TGCGCCAGCGGGAACAGGGAAGGGGTAATGAACACTGAAGCTTTCTTT; j_gene: TRBJ1-1; abundance: -; d_gene: -; v_gene: TRBV5-1
CDR3aa: CASSLEPGGWSSGNTIYF; CDR3nt: TGCGCCAGCAGCTTGGAGCCAGGGGGATGGAGCTCTGGAAACACCATATATTTT; j_gene: TRBJ1-3; abundance: -; d_gene: TRBD1; v_gene: TRBV5-1
CDR3aa: CASSRKKISLRDSRDGSYNSPLHF; CDR3nt: TGCGCCAGCAGCCGGAAAAAAATCTCTCTCCGGGACAGTCGCGATGGCTCCTATAATTCACCCCTCCACTTT; j_gene: TRBJ1-6; abundance: -; d_gene: TRBD1; v_gene: TRBV5-1
CDR3aa: CARERQVPKRNYSYTF; CDR3nt: TGCGCCAGGGAACGACAGGTCCCGAAACGTAACTATAGCTACACCTTC; j_gene: TRBJ1-2; abundance: -; d_gene: -; v_gene: TRBV10-1
CDR3aa: CASSKGGGAGNTGELFF; CDR3nt: TGTGCCAGCAGCAAAGGGGGTGGGGCAGGGAACACCGGGGAGCTGTTTTTT; j_gene: TRBJ2-2; abundance: -; d_gene: -; v_gene: TRBV21-1
CDR3aa: CASSFGEGQGLFYTF; CDR3nt: TGCGCCAGCAGCTTCGGCGAAGGACAGGGATTGTTCTACACCTTC; j_gene: TRBJ1-2; abundance: -; d_gene: TRBD1; v_gene: TRBV5-1
CDR3aa: CSVVTFTQDRGSYEQYF; CDR3nt: TGCAGCGTTGTCACATTTACCCAGGATCGGGGGTCCTACGAGCAGTACTTC; j_gene: TRBJ2-7; abundance: -; d_gene: -; v_gene: TRBV29-1
CDR3aa: CASSGQPYEQYF; CDR3nt: TGCGCCAGCAGTGGACAGCCCTACGAGCAGTACTTC; j_gene: TRBJ2-7; abundance: -; d_gene: -; v_gene: TRBV5-1
CDR3aa: CASSLDLEETQYF; CDR3nt: TGTGCCAGCTCACTGGATCTAGAGGAGACCCAGTACTTC; j_gene: TRBJ2-5; abundance: -; d_gene: -; v_gene: TRBV18
CDR3aa: CASTSGLPYEQYF; CDR3nt: TGTGCCAGCACGTCGGGACTACCATACGAGCAGTACTTC; j_gene: TRBJ2-7; abundance: -; d_gene: TRBD2; v_gene: TRBV12-3/TRBV12-4
CDR3aa: CASSPGQGHSNQPQHF; CDR3nt: TGTGCCAGCAGCCCCGGGCAGGGTCATAGCAATCAGCCCCAGCATTTT; j_gene: TRBJ1-5; abundance: -; d_gene: -; v_gene: TRBV9
CDR3aa: CASSWDRGVTEAFF; CDR3nt: TGTGCCAGCAGCTGGGACAGGGGAGTCACTGAAGCTTTCTTT; j_gene: TRBJ1-1; abundance: -; d_gene: TRBD1; v_gene: TRBV6-5
CDR3aa: CASSVGTGEMTTEAFF; CDR3nt: TGTGCCAGTAGTGTGGGGACAGGGGAAATGACCACTGAAGCTTTCTTT; j_gene: TRBJ1-1; abundance: -; d_gene: TRBD1; v_gene: TRBV19
CDR3aa: CAWASGGRSYTQYF; CDR3nt: TGTGCCTGGGCTAGCGGGGGGAGATCGTATACGCAGTATTTT; j_gene: TRBJ2-3; abundance: once; d_gene: TRBD2; v_gene: TRBV30
CDR3aa: CASSISDGLYEQYF; CDR3nt: TGTGCCAGTAGTATTTCGGACGGACTCTACGAGCAGTACTTC; j_gene: TRBJ2-7; abundance: once; d_gene: -; v_gene: TRBV19
CDR3aa: CASSSGQLMNTEAFF; CDR3nt: TGCGCCAGCAGCTCGGGACAGTTAATGAACACTGAAGCTTTCTTT; j_gene: TRBJ1-1; abundance: once; d_gene: TRBD1; v_gene: TRBV5-1
CDR3aa: CASSQRQDSGNTIYF; CDR3nt: TGCGCCAGCAGCCAAAGACAGGACTCTGGAAACACCATATATTTT; j_gene: TRBJ1-3; abundance: -; d_gene: -; v_gene: TRBV4-3
CDR3aa: CATSDLSRGETQYF; CDR3nt: TGTGCCACCAGTGATTTGTCTCGAGGAGAGACCCAGTACTTC; j_gene: TRBJ2-5; abundance: -; d_gene: -; v_gene: TRBV24-1
CDR3aa: CASSARAVGTGELFF; CDR3nt: TGTGCCAGCAGCGCAAGAGCTGTCGGCACCGGGGAGCTGTTTTTT; j_gene: TRBJ2-2; abundance: -; d_gene: -; v_gene: TRBV7-7
CDR3aa: CASSEESLGGQPQHF; CDR3nt: TGTGCCAGCAGTGAAGAATCTTTGGGAGGGCAGCCCCAGCATTTT; j_gene: TRBJ1-5; abundance: -; d_gene: -; v_gene: TRBV6-1
CDR3aa: CASSLYRSKGTDTQYF; CDR3nt: TGTGCCAGCAGTTTGTACAGAAGTAAAGGCACAGATACGCAGTATTTT; j_gene: TRBJ2-3; abundance: once; d_gene: -; v_gene: TRBV27
CDR3aa: CASSPPLGQVAYGYTF; CDR3nt: TGTGCCAGCAGCCCTCCCCTCGGCCAGGTCGCCTATGGCTACACCTTC; j_gene: TRBJ1-2; abundance: -; d_gene: -; v_gene: TRBV9
CDR3aa: CASSLNRVTGELFF; CDR3nt: TGTGCCAGCAGTTTAAACAGGGTGACCGGGGAGCTGTTTTTT; j_gene: TRBJ2-2; abundance: -; d_gene: -; v_gene: TRBV27
CDR3aa: CASSRGGPTGGLPKTF; CDR3nt: TGTGCCAGCAGCCGGGGGGGTCCCACAGGGGGCTTACCAAAGACCTTC; j_gene: TRBJ1-2; abundance: -; d_gene: TRBD1; v_gene: TRBV11-2
CDR3aa: CASRTGFTEAFF; CDR3nt: TGTGCCAGCAGAACAGGGTTCACTGAAGCTTTCTTT; j_gene: TRBJ1-1; abundance: -; d_gene: -; v_gene: TRBV12-3/TRBV12-4
CDR3aa: CASSEEQGPQHF; CDR3nt: TGTGCCAGCAGCGAGGAACAGGGACCCCAGCATTTT; j_gene: TRBJ1-5; abundance: -; d_gene: -; v_gene: TRBV12-3/TRBV12-4
CDR3aa: CASSSDSQQYF; CDR3nt: TGTGCCAGCAGTTCGGACAGTCAGCAGTACTTC; j_gene: TRBJ2-7; abundance: -; d_gene: -; v_gene: TRBV28